What follows describes a single TCR beta chain. The source of the sample is a study of blood T cell repertoires in COVID-19. CDR3 length: 12 amino acids. The germline V and J ends were trimmed by 6 bases and 5 bases, with 8 bases remaining between them. Germline values: CDR1 MNHEY, CDR2 SMNVEV (reference sequence). The table came from immunoSEQ multiplex PCR; TCRdb's copy has only in-frame clones and leaves some out. Among roughly 200,000 clones listed, roughly 81% were seen once. The sequence was collected from a woman older than 75 with COVID-19, enrolled during active disease. Source material: peripheral blood. The chain couples TRBV27 to TRBJ2-1; unclear D gene. DNA of the CDR3: TGTGCCAGCAGATTCCGTGACAATGAGCAGTTCTTC. Its translation: CASRFRDNEQFF.